Reported below is one T cell receptor (beta chain). What antigen it recognizes has not been identified. The input lacks base qualities; no much larger clone sits a single base away. The sample belongs to a study of OX40 agonist ivuxolimab in advanced cancers. About the full investigation: Ivuxolimab was a fully human IgG2 agonistic monoclonal antibody targeting the costimulatory receptor OX40 (CD134). Of the approximately 53 patients in dose escalation, 19 had hepatocellular carcinoma, approximately 15 had melanoma, 9 had renal cell carcinoma and 9 had head and neck cancer. Patients were allowed to have had prior anti-PD-1, anti-PD-L1 or anti-CTLA-4 therapy, and more than 35% of the dose-escalation patients had been treated with checkpoint inhibitors. The paper describes the monotherapy dose-escalation part (N of about 47 patients) of the phase I trial of ivuxolimab. The point of sequencing TCRbeta in the periphery was to test whether ivuxolimab changed TCR sequence diversity and drove clonal T-cell expansion. A male proportion of roughly 85% and a mean age of approximately 62 years, ranging from roughly 23 to 90, were recorded for the dose-escalation cohort. Partial responses occurred in three dose-escalation patients: two with cutaneous melanoma and one with hepatocellular carcinoma. Intravenous ivuxolimab was administered to patients every 2 weeks at six dose levels: 0.01, 0.1, 0.3, 1.5, 3 and 10 mg/kg.

To sequence the TCRbeta CDR3 region, genomic DNA was isolated from the sorted cells. The immunoSEQ Assay was used to sequence the TCRbeta CDR3 regions. TCRdb re-hosts the immuneACCESS table, in-frame sequences only. Its copies lack some clones; in the studies checked, an unresolved V gene accounts for under half of them, and the cause for the rest is not known. In this sample the table shows around 80,000 clones, about 86% of which occur a single time. Together, the top ten hold roughly 0.71% of the sample. What the authors observed across the whole study: Clonal expansion of both CD4+ and CD8+ blood T cells was observed from baseline to week 6 at doses 0.1 to 3.0 mg/kg. After ivuxolimab, CD8+ T cells had more expanded clones than CD4+ T cells on average. In partial responders in the 0.1-3.0 mg/kg groups, normalized peripheral clonal expansion was found to be among the lowest, especially among CD8+ T cells. Antigen specificity was not determined for the clonally expanded peripheral T cells. Low levels of normalized T-cell clonal expansion were also seen in some nonresponding patients.

The trial excluded patients who had a history of autoimmune disease or who were on systemic immunosuppression. Peripheral blood for TCR sequencing was collected from all dose cohorts at baseline, on cycle 4 day 1, and on cycle 7 day 1. The samples were drawn from a first-in-human, open-label, multicenter phase I dose-escalation trial of ivuxolimab. Adults with locally advanced or metastatic melanoma, renal cell, hepatocellular, or head and neck squamous cell carcinoma were enrolled in the trial. Before TCR sequencing, CD4+ and CD8+ T cells were separately sorted from peripheral blood. CDR1 SGHTA and CDR2 FQGNSA are derived from the germline V gene. V is cut by 1 base and J by 5 bases, and the space between the germline ends is 11 bases. Measured from the cysteine to the phenylalanine, the CDR3 is 14 residues long. The CDR3 DNA has 42 bases and is translated from base 1.

This receptor was identified in an adult with an advanced solid tumor such as melanoma, head and neck, liver or kidney cancer. The chain uses TRBV7-2 and TRBJ2-5; the D gene is unclear. The specimen was CD4+ or CD8+ T cells sorted from blood, collected in a trial of the OX40 agonist ivuxolimab. The DNA reads TGTGCCAGCAGCTTAGATCGGGTTTCGGAGACCCAGTACTTC. Its protein is CASSLDRVSETQYF.